Shown below are 13 T cell receptor beta chains from a single sample sequenced in a study of blood T cell repertoires in COVID-19. The repertoire was sequenced with immunoSEQ multiplex PCR; TCRdb's copy has only in-frame clones and lacks some. Of approximately 530,000 clones listed, about 89% are singletons. Input material: peripheral blood. The receptor set was obtained from a woman in her forties or fifties with COVID-19, enrolled during active disease.

The chain links TRBV25-1 to TRBJ2-3; a possible D gene is TRBD1 (6 bases). V shed 6 bases and J shed 2 bases, with 9 bases lying between them. This CDR3 has 13 amino acids. CDR1 MGHDK and CDR2 SYGVNS come from the germline V gene. The CDR3 nucleotides read TGTGCCAGCAGGGACAGAGTCACAGATACGCAGTATTTT. This gives the protein CASRDRVTDTQYF.

This rearrangement joins TRBV28 to TRBJ1-5; D is undetermined. In germline, CDR1 is MDHEN, CDR2 SYDVKM. V was pared by 5 bases and J by 1 base, with 12 bases between. The CDR3 covers 15 residues. This CDR3 is CASSRFRESNQPQHF. DNA for the CDR3: TGTGCCAGCAGTCGATTCCGGGAGAGCAATCAGCCCCAGCATTTT.

The table lists this clone with a few counts. The V call is TRBV6-6, the J call TRBJ1-1; tentative D call: TRBD1 (5 bases). Trimming cost V 0 bases and J 14 bases, with 19 bases left between them. The CDR3 length is 14 residues. In germline, CDR1 is MNHNY, CDR2 SVGAGI (reference sequence). CDR3 sequence reads: CASSYSIPDSESFF. DNA of the CDR3: TGTGCCAGCAGTTACTCGATCCCAGACAGCGAGTCCTTCTTT.

V and J are TRBV5-1 and TRBJ2-1; 7 positions match TRBD1. The CDR3 has 15 amino acids. Per the germline V gene, CDR1 is SGHRS and CDR2 is YFSETQ. V shed 5 bases and J 2 bases; nucleotides not matched to a gene: 7. CDR3 in amino acids: CASRITGEPYNEQFF. The CDR3 DNA reads TGCGCCAGCAGGATTACAGGGGAACCCTACAATGAGCAGTTCTTC.

The J gene is TRBJ2-3, the V gene TRBV5-6; 8 bases line up with TRBD1. The V and J ends lost 4 bases and 4 bases, in that order; junction bases with no gene match: 8. The CDR3 consists of 15 residues. Per the germline V gene, CDR1 is SGHDT and CDR2 is YYEEEE. The CDR3 spells CASSAGTGEADTQYF. CDR3 nucleotide sequence: TGTGCCAGCAGCGCCGGGACAGGCGAGGCAGATACGCAGTATTTT. The full variable domain, in which reference TRBV5-6 and TRBJ2-3 provide the parts outside the CDR3, is DAGVTQSPTHLIKTRGQQVTLRCSPKSGHDTVSWYQQALGQGPQFIFQYYEEEERQRGNFPDRFSGHQFPNYSSELNVNALLLGDSALYLCASSAGTGEADTQYFGPGTRLTVL.

The V call is TRBV7-8, the J call TRBJ2-2; 7 bases map to TRBD1. The length of the CDR3 is 16 residues. Losses at the gene ends were 3 bases for V and 3 bases for J; bases not matched to a gene: 7. Germline V CDR1 and CDR2: SGHVS, FQNEAQ. CDR3 sequence reads: CASSFLTGRDTGELFF. DNA for the CDR3: TGTGCCAGCAGCTTCCTGACAGGGCGGGACACCGGGGAGCTGTTTTTT.

This clone occurred once. The J gene is TRBJ1-2, the V gene TRBV6-2 or TRBV6-3; D is ambiguous. This CDR3 is built from 12 residues. V was trimmed by 4 bases and J by 6 bases, leaving 9 bases between them. Germline CDR1 and CDR2: MNHEY and SVGEGT. The CDR3 protein is CASSFTVDGYTF. The DNA of the CDR3 is TGTGCCAGCAGTTTTACAGTCGATGGCTACACCTTC.

The chain carries TRBV6-6 and TRBJ2-6, with a weak D call TRBD1 (5 bases). CDR1 is MNHNY, CDR2 SVGAGI, per germline (reference sequence). The CDR3 length is 18 residues. Trimming removed 6 bases from V and 0 bases from J, with 18 bases in between. The CDR3 loop reads CASRRTDSTHSGANVLTF. DNA for the CDR3: TGTGCCAGCAGACGAACCGACAGCACCCACTCTGGGGCCAACGTCCTGACTTTC.

This chain uses TRBV12-3 or TRBV12-4 with TRBJ1-6; D is ambiguous. This CDR3 region has 12 residues. V was pared by 4 bases and J by 8 bases, with 6 bases between. CDR3 bases: TGTGCCAGCAGTTCGGTAGATTCACCCCTCCACTTT. Encoded protein: CASSSVDSPLHF.

The CDR3 DNA follows: TGTGCCAGCACTCAGGGGGAAGGGACTGAAGCTTTCTTT. Translated: CASTQGEGTEAFF. The rearrangement links TRBV2 to TRBJ1-1; 7 nucleotides align to TRBD1. V was clipped by 7 bases and J by 5 bases; unmatched bases: 7. The CDR3 runs to 13 residues. Germline assignment: CDR1 SNHLY and CDR2 FYNNEI. The full variable domain, its missing parts supplied by reference TRBV2 and TRBJ1-1, is EPEVTQTPSHQVTQMGQEVILRCVPISNHLYFYWYRQILGQKVEFLVSFYNNEISEKSEIFDDQFSVERPDGSNFTLKIRSTKLEDSAMYFCASTQGEGTEAFFGQGTRLTVV.

This clone was counted once. V gene TRBV29-1 combines with J gene TRBJ2-1; D is perhaps TRBD2 (5 bases). This CDR3 contains 16 residues. Germline V gene lookup returns CDR1 SQVTM and CDR2 ANQGSEA. Trimming shortened V by 4 bases and J by 8 bases, and 24 bases separated the two germline ends. CDR3 region: CSVGGNSVSVRDEQFF. The CDR3 nucleotides are TGCAGCGTTGGAGGGAACTCTGTCAGTGTTAGGGATGAGCAGTTCTTC.

V and J are TRBV25-1 and TRBJ2-7; tentative D call: TRBD2 (5 bases). Germline CDR1 MGHDK, CDR2 SYGVNS. The V end lost 4 bases, the J end lost 2 bases, and 9 bases lay between the germline ends. This CDR3 comprises 13 residues. The CDR3 DNA sequence: TGTGCCAGCAGTGTGGGAGTAACCTACGAGCAGTACTTC. The encoded protein is CASSVGVTYEQYF.

This sequence joins TRBV2 and TRBJ2-1; no reliable D call. This CDR3 comprises 15 residues. Germline V lookup: CDR1 SNHLY, CDR2 FYNNEI. V was pared by 4 bases and J by 2 bases, with 12 bases between. The CDR3 bases are TGTGCCAGCAGTGGGTCCACTCACCCCTACAATGAGCAGTTCTTC. This sequence encodes CASSGSTHPYNEQFF.